This T cell receptor (beta chain) was documented in a study of shared clonotypes between healthy human individuals (dated by TCRdb to the early 2020s). About the investigation overall: The cohort included three men and a couple of women between 18 and 49 years of age. For each donor, CD4 naive and CD4 memory were each given three plates, CD8 naive was given two plates, and CD8 memory was given one plate. To estimate repertoire size and how much clonotypes are shared between individuals, the study performed deep sequencing of blood TCR repertoires from five healthy adults. To increase sequencing depth and limit assay-specific biases, different laboratories used diverse techniques to prepare libraries and sequence TCR repertoires. Per donor, leukapheresis produced somewhere between about 0.8 and 9 billion PBMCs.

With respect to this clone: Its recognized antigen is unknown. No quality values exist for individual bases; no much larger clone is one base distant.

General conclusions and limits of the study: Sampling was restricted to blood, and TCR repertoires in tissue are likely to differ from TCR repertoires in blood. Clonotypes shared by all four sorted-subset donors showed higher generation probabilities than non-shared clonotypes. Across four donors, around 5.4% of naive CD4, approximately 4% of naive CD8, under 2.5% of memory CD4, and approximately 0.4% of memory CD8 clonotypes were shared. Even with the large sequencing depth, rarefaction of the sorted-subset datasets indicated that sequencing was incomplete. Because the study included a small number of donors, the genetic and exposure-history diversity represented was limited. Based on pairwise subsampling, the degree of clonotype sharing among donors was expected to be affected by sequencing depth. Estimated clonotype richness was generally larger for naive than for memory subsets.

The donors were healthy, HIV-negative adults with no recently reported acute infections or vaccinations. All donors were Caucasian adults living in Nashville, Tennessee, USA. Magnetic negative selection was used to enrich CD4+ T cells, after which naive cells were positively selected on CD45RA and the negative fraction became the memory subset. Blood was obtained by leukapheresis, after which PBMCs were separated by Ficoll-Histopaque density gradient centrifugation and cryopreserved in liquid nitrogen vapor phase. Analytical flow cytometry was used to check the purity and quantity of each magnetically sorted T cell population. Each sorted fraction had its genomic DNA isolated and then quantified by UV absorbance on a Nanodrop 2000c. The germline V gene yields KGHSH for CDR1 and LQKENI for CDR2. Trimming accounts for 4 bases at V and 6 bases at J, while the number of junction bases matched to no gene is 1. The CDR3 runs 14 residues from the cysteine to the phenylalanine. Just the 42-base CDR3 DNA is kept, in frame starting at base 1.

Using the deep immunoSEQ assay, TCR CDR3 regions were amplified from genomic DNA by multiplex PCR. Extracted genomic DNA from each cell subset was distributed evenly across all wells of several immunoSEQ 96-well plates, and each plate was treated as a replicate. For sorted subsets, 200 to 250 ng of genomic DNA, equivalent to 30,000 or so T cell genomes, went into each replicate PCR. The purified libraries were quantified using a Qubit 3.0 fluorometer, sized with a Bioanalyzer 2100, and then quantified again using the KAPA Library Quantification kit. Every immunoSEQ 96-well plate was sequenced on a dedicated single-read 150-cycle Illumina NextSeq 550 flow cell. In the original analysis: The immunoSEQ output contained only junctional sequences without quality scores, so filtering could not match that applied to full-length reads. Sequences were annotated with PyIR, a Python wrapper for IgBLAST v1.9, and V/J genes and CDR3 were assigned using IMGT germline references. Reads with weak V/J assignments (E-value above 1e-6), missing CDR3, stop codons, out-of-frame junctions, or ambiguous translated residues were removed. V3J clonotypes were defined as sequences sharing the same inferred V gene, J gene, and CDR3 amino acid sequence. The percentage overlap between two repertoires was calculated by dividing the number of shared unique clonotypes by the size of the smaller repertoire. RTK rarefaction, the Chao1 estimator, and Recon v2.1 estimates of unobserved clonotypes were used to assess repertoire richness. For all TCRbeta clonotypes obtained by the gDNA method from four donors, generation probabilities were computed with OLGA. The immuneACCESS repertoire file appears here via TCRdb, limited to in-frame rearrangements. These files lack a portion of the clones; in checked studies, under half of the deficit traces to unresolved V genes, and the cause of the others is not known. V, J and clone size were drawn from that table, and D and trimming were deduced from the DNA. This sample has approximately 1.4 million clones in its table, and 95% to 99% of those were observed once. The ten top clones hold around 0.45% of the sample.

Sequenced sample: naive CD4+ T cells sorted from blood. The meaning of the sample's cell subset or site label: CD45RA+ positively selected. The chain is encoded by TRBV18 joined to TRBJ2-7; 15 bases in the middle match TRBD2. This receptor was identified in a man aged 25-45 years in good health. The sequenced DNA is TGTGCCAGCTCACTGGGACTAGCGGGAGGCGAGCAGTACTTC. Protein translation: CASSLGLAGGEQYF.